The TCR beta chain described here comes from a study of shared clonotypes between healthy human individuals. General study results and limits: Larger richness was generally estimated for naive than memory subsets. Few donors restricted represented genetic and exposure-history diversity.

TCRdb keeps only in-frame clones here, not all; method: immunoSEQ multiplex PCR. The repertoire has roughly 2 million clones, about 95% of them found once; the top ten carry around 1.1%. V dropped 5 bases and J dropped 2 bases, with 16 bases sitting between them. Germline V lookup: CDR1 SGHAT, CDR2 FQNNGV. This CDR3 is built from 15 residues. On this clone: Its antigen is still unknown.

The naive CD8 population came from CD45RO-negative cells selected for CCR7, without terminally differentiated effector memory CD45RA+ cells. All donors were Caucasian adults living in Nashville, Tennessee. Sequencing input: naive CD8+ T cells sorted from blood. The sequence came from a man in his late teens or twenties in good health. The V gene is TRBV11-2, the J gene TRBJ2-7; D is unclear. In DNA form, the CDR3 reads TGTGCCAGCAGCAACCTGGGTGGGGTTGCCTACGAGCAGTACTTC. Translation gives CASSNLGGVAYEQYF.